The 32 T cell receptor beta chains given below trace back to one sample, sequenced in a study of shared clonotypes between healthy human individuals. Libraries were prepared by immunoSEQ multiplex PCR; TCRdb keeps only in-frame clonotypes and omits some of them. The sample lists about 1.1 million clones, about 84% occurring once. Sequences were obtained from memory CD4+ T cells from PBMCs. Specified subset: CD45RA-negative fraction. The receptor set was obtained from a man aged 18 to 29 in good health. Some clones in this sample may be carry-over from other donors' samples.

This clone was detected once. The chain employs TRBV7-3 and TRBJ1-2, with D hard to call. The CDR3 sequence is 15 residues long. Looked up from germline, CDR1 is SGHTA and CDR2 is FQGTGA. V lost 2 bases and J 0 bases, leaving 10 bases between the germline ends. CDR3 DNA: TGTGCCAGCAGCTTATGGGGAGGACCTAACTATGGCTACACCTTC. The encoded protein is CASSLWGGPNYGYTF.

The chain uses TRBV7-2 and TRBJ2-1, with D possibly being TRBD1 (6 bases). This CDR3 region has 15 residues. Germline V gene data show CDR1 as SGHTA and CDR2 as FQGNSA. V lost 2 bases, J lost 2 bases, and 10 bases lay in between. CDR3 amino acids: CASSLLGAPYNEQFF. CDR3 nucleotides: TGTGCCAGCAGCTTATTGGGGGCCCCCTACAATGAGCAGTTCTTC.

The chain carries TRBV5-8 and TRBJ2-7; perhaps TRBD1 as D (5 bases). Germline CDR1 and CDR2: SGHTS and YDEGEE. The ends were cut back, 4 bases at V and 5 bases at J, with 19 bases in the middle. This CDR3 contains 15 residues. CDR3 sequence: CASSRSGAIGDEQYF. In DNA, the CDR3 is TGTGCCAGCAGCCGGAGTGGGGCCATCGGCGACGAGCAGTACTTC.

Many counts were recorded for this clone. The chain employs TRBV6-5 and TRBJ1-2; possibly TRBD1 for D (6 bases). Trimming stripped 6 bases from V and 3 bases from J, with 14 bases between. Germline V CDR1 and CDR2: MNHEY, SVGAGI. This CDR3 region has 14 residues. CDR3 protein: CASREVGGDYGYTF. In nucleotides, the CDR3 is TGTGCCAGCAGGGAGGTAGGGGGGGACTATGGCTACACCTTC.

This clone was counted only a few times. The chain is built from TRBV7-2 and TRBJ2-7; 13 bases match TRBD2. V shed 5 bases and J 3 bases; nucleotides not matched to a gene: 4. There are 15 residues in the CDR3. Germline V lookup: CDR1 SGHTA, CDR2 FQGNSA. The CDR3 region is CASSPGLAGIYEQYF. The CDR3 nucleotides read TGTGCCAGCAGCCCGGGACTAGCGGGAATCTACGAGCAGTACTTC.

This chain connects TRBV30 to TRBJ2-2, with D tentatively TRBD1 (6 bases). Between the trimmed V and J ends, which lost 3 bases and 0 bases, there was a span of 8 bases. The germline gives CDR1 GTSNPN, CDR2 SVGIG (reference sequence). The CDR3 runs to 14 residues. CDR3 sequence (DNA): TGTGCCTGGAGGACAGGACCGAACACCGGGGAGCTGTTTTTT. This encodes CAWRTGPNTGELFF.

The CDR3 nucleotides are TGTGCCAGCAGGCCCACGGGCGGGGATGAGCAGTTCTTC. Protein product: CASRPTGGDEQFF. The chain uses TRBV9 and TRBJ2-1; D might be TRBD2 (6 bases). The V gene's germline CDR1 is SGDLS and CDR2 YYNGEE. V was trimmed by 5 bases and J by 8 bases, leaving 14 bases between them. The CDR3 is 13 residues long.

Regarding this clone: Other DNA sequences in the same sample also yield this CDR3. J is TRBJ2-7 and V is TRBV4-1; D gene uncertain. Per germline, CDR1 MGHRA and CDR2 YSYEKL. V was clipped by 1 base and J by 0 bases, with 16 bases between them. The CDR3 covers 17 residues. Here the CDR3 reads CASSQVGQRLSSYEQYF. The CDR3 DNA is TGCGCCAGCAGCCAAGTAGGGCAGCGTTTGAGCTCCTACGAGCAGTACTTC.

This clone showed up many times. The rearrangement uses TRBV7-7 and TRBJ2-4; D remains ambiguous. The germline CDR1 and CDR2 sequences are SSHAT and FNYEAQ (reference sequence). CDR3 length: 15 residues. Between the trimmed V and J ends, which lost 1 base and 2 bases, there was a span of 9 bases. Here the CDR3 reads CASSLVGPTKNIQYF. The CDR3, as DNA: TGTGCCAGCAGCTTAGTCGGGCCTACCAAAAACATTCAGTACTTC.

This sequence joins TRBV28 and TRBJ2-5, with a tentative D call TRBD2 (5 bases). Germline CDR1 is MDHEN and CDR2 is SYDVKM. The CDR3 is 16 amino acids. Trimming removed 6 bases from V and 5 bases from J, with 22 bases in between. The CDR3 loop is CASSPNHGVSGETQYF. The CDR3 bases are TGTGCCAGCAGCCCAAACCACGGGGTGTCGGGTGAGACCCAGTACTTC.

The genes are TRBV5-1 and TRBJ1-1; 7 bases align to TRBD1. V trimming: 9 bases; J trimming: 0 bases; junction bases outside the gene matches: 11. There are 15 residues in the CDR3. Germline CDR1 is SGHRS and CDR2 is YFSETQ. CDR3 sequence: CATRDTGDLNTEAFF. The CDR3 DNA follows: TGCGCCACCCGGGATACAGGGGACCTGAACACTGAAGCTTTCTTT.

This sequence joins TRBV7-9 and TRBJ1-5, with a tentative D call TRBD1 (5 bases). Between the trimmed V and J ends, which lost 4 bases and 3 bases, there was a span of 10 bases. CDR3 length: 14 residues. Germline V CDR1 and CDR2: SEHNR, FQNEAQ (reference sequence). The CDR3 sequence is CASSSGPYNQPQHF. Written as DNA, the CDR3 is TGTGCCAGCAGCTCGGGGCCCTACAATCAGCCCCAGCATTTT.

The genes are TRBV28 and TRBJ1-4, with 7 bases fitting TRBD1. CDR1 is MDHEN and CDR2 is SYDVKM in the germline V gene. The CDR3 covers 13 residues. With V trimmed by 8 bases and J by 5 bases, 5 bases remained unmatched. CDR3 sequence (DNA): TGTGCCAGCCGGGGACAGCAGAATGAAAAACTGTTTTTT. It yields the protein CASRGQQNEKLFF.

This sequence joins TRBV28 and TRBJ2-2, with a weak D call TRBD2 (5 bases). Germline loops: CDR1 MDHEN, CDR2 SYDVKM. V was clipped by 3 bases and J by 3 bases, with 14 bases between them. The CDR3 has 16 amino acids. The CDR3 DNA sequence: TGTGCCAGCAGTTTTGGGTCAACGGGGTACACCGGGGAGCTGTTTTTT. Translating gives CASSFGSTGYTGELFF.

The gene calls are TRBV30 and TRBJ2-3, with D possibly TRBD1 on 6 matching bases. The V end was cut by 5 bases, the J end by 6 bases, with 9 bases between. This CDR3 comprises 11 residues. Germline lookup yields CDR1 GTSNPN and CDR2 SVGIG (reference sequence). The CDR3 protein is CAWGDRDTQYF. Here the CDR3 DNA reads TGTGCCTGGGGAGACAGGGATACGCAGTATTTT.

This clone was counted a few times. The chain uses TRBV10-3 and TRBJ2-1, with 12 bases lining up with TRBD1. From germline, CDR1 is ENHRY and CDR2 SYGVKD. With V trimmed by 7 bases and J by 8 bases, 9 bases remained unmatched. This CDR3 has 15 residues. The CDR3 loop is CAINNRDRGQDEQFF. CDR3 DNA: TGTGCCATCAATAACCGGGACAGGGGGCAAGATGAGCAGTTCTTC.

This chain joins TRBV28 and TRBJ2-7; 10 nucleotides agree with TRBD1. Per the germline V gene, CDR1 is MDHEN and CDR2 is SYDVKM. The CDR3 is 13 residues long. The V gene end was trimmed by 6 bases and the J gene end by 6 bases; junction bases not matched to a gene: 5. The CDR3 loop is CASRGQGIGEQYF. CDR3 nucleotide sequence: TGTGCCAGCAGGGGACAGGGGATTGGCGAGCAGTACTTC.

Here the CDR3 reads CASTDAGGPSHEQFF. DNA of the CDR3: TGTGCCAGTACTGATGCGGGAGGGCCCTCTCATGAGCAGTTCTTC. The chain couples TRBV19 to TRBJ2-1, with TRBD2 matching over 9 bases. The junction had 12 bases not matched to a gene; V was cut back by 7 bases and J by 8 bases. The CDR3 consists of 15 residues. From germline, CDR1 is LNHDA and CDR2 SQIVND (reference sequence). The full variable domain, its missing parts supplied by reference TRBV19 and TRBJ2-1, is DGGITQSPKYLFRKEGQNVTLSCEQNLNHDAMYWYRQDPGQGLRLIYYSQIVNDFQKGDIAEGYSVSREKKESFPLTVTSAQKNPTAFYLCASTDAGGPSHEQFFGPGTRLTVL.

Written as DNA, the CDR3 is TGTGCCAGCAGCAGGACCCTCGGGGACAATCAGCCCCAGCATTTT. Encoded protein: CASSRTLGDNQPQHF. V is TRBV7-9 and J is TRBJ1-5; D is unresolved. Trimming cost V 5 bases and J 3 bases, with 14 bases left between them. Germline values: CDR1 SEHNR, CDR2 FQNEAQ (reference sequence). CDR3 length: 15 amino acids.

The CDR3, as DNA: TGTGCCAGCAGCCAATGGGTCCTGGGGGGCGATGAGCAGTTCTTC. This gives the protein CASSQWVLGGDEQFF. The chain joins TRBV14 to TRBJ2-1; D is tentatively TRBD1 or TRBD2 (6 bases each). Trimming left V 2 bases short and J 8 bases short, with 16 bases between. CDR3 size: 15 residues. The germline gives CDR1 SGHDN, CDR2 FVKESK.

This clone was counted only a few times. The chain joins TRBV7-3 to TRBJ2-5; 8 bases line up with TRBD2. Germline V gene data show CDR1 as SGHTA and CDR2 as FQGTGA. The CDR3 consists of 15 residues. Trimming took 2 bases from V and 3 from J; bases not matched to a gene: 5. The CDR3 spells CASSLQGREEETQYF. CDR3 coding DNA: TGTGCCAGCAGCTTACAGGGGCGGGAGGAAGAGACCCAGTACTTC. Together with reference TRBV7-3 and TRBJ2-5, the CDR3 gives the full variable domain: GAGVSQTPSNKVTEKGKYVELRCDPISGHTALYWYRQSLGQGPEFLIYFQGTGAADDSGLPNDRFFAVRPEGSVSTLKIQRTERGDSAVYLCASSLQGREEETQYFGPGTRLLVL.

This chain joins TRBV7-9 and TRBJ2-2; TRBD2 might be the D (5 bases). The CDR3 has 13 residues. CDR1 SEHNR and CDR2 FQNEAQ come from the germline V gene (reference sequence). V was pared by 8 bases and J by 5 bases, with 12 bases between. The CDR3 protein is CASRETGTGELFF. The CDR3 bases are TGTGCCAGCCGCGAGACGGGAACCGGGGAGCTGTTTTTT. The full variable domain, completed using reference TRBV7-9 and TRBJ2-2, is DTGVSQNPRHKITKRGQNVTFRCDPISEHNRLYWYRQTLGQGPEFLTYFQNEAQLEKSRLLSDRFSAERPKGSFSTLEIQRTEQGDSAMYLCASRETGTGELFFGEGSRLTVL.

This sequence joins TRBV5-1 and TRBJ1-1; TRBD1 aligns across 8 bases. CDR3 size: 16 residues. The germline V gene has CDR1 SGHRS and CDR2 YFSETQ. Trimming removed 4 bases from V and 1 base from J; junction bases left unmatched: 9. The CDR3 coding sequence is TGCGCCAGCAGCCCCTGGACAGGGCCCGAGAACACTGAAGCTTTCTTT. Translating gives CASSPWTGPENTEAFF.

This chain connects TRBV10-3 to TRBJ1-1; possible D gene TRBD1, 6 bases. CDR1 ENHRY and CDR2 SYGVKD come from the germline V gene. V was pared by 3 bases and J by 5 bases, with 19 bases between. The CDR3 has 16 amino acids. DNA of the CDR3: TGTGCCATCAGTGAAGGGGGGGGAGGGCCTAAGACTGAAGCTTTCTTT. This codes for CAISEGGGGPKTEAFF.

To note about this clone: A much larger clone differs by one base, so this may be a read error. This same CDR3 is encoded by further DNA sequences in the sample. The chain employs TRBV5-6 and TRBJ2-1; perhaps D is TRBD1 or TRBD2 (6 bases each). Per germline, CDR1 SGHDT and CDR2 YYEEEE. This CDR3 comprises 12 residues. Trimming pared 4 bases from V and 9 bases from J, leaving 11 bases between. The CDR3 loop is CASSPGGGEQFF. The CDR3 nucleotides read TGTGCCAGCAGCCCCGGGGGCGGTGAGCAGTTCTTC. Looking up the rest from reference TRBV5-6 and TRBJ2-1 gives the full variable domain: DAGVTQSPTHLIKTRGQQVTLRCSPKSGHDTVSWYQQALGQGPQFIFQYYEEEERQRGNFPDRFSGHQFPNYSSELNVNALLLGDSALYLCASSPGGGEQFFGPGTRLTVL.

This chain uses TRBV5-4 with TRBJ2-1, with D possibly matching TRBD2 (7 bases). Between the trimmed V and J ends, which lost 4 bases and 9 bases, there was a span of 17 bases. CDR1 and CDR2 from the germline V gene are SGHNT and YYREEE (reference sequence). The CDR3 covers 14 residues. CDR3: CASSNQRGAGEQFF. As DNA, the CDR3 is TGTGCCAGCAGCAACCAACGGGGGGCGGGTGAGCAGTTCTTC. Filled out from reference TRBV5-4 and TRBJ2-1, the complete variable domain reads ETGVTQSPTHLIKTRGQQVTLRCSSQSGHNTVSWYQQALGQGPQFIFQYYREEENGRGNFPPRFSGLQFPNYSSELNVNALELDDSALYLCASSNQRGAGEQFFGPGTRLTVL.

The rearrangement uses TRBV11-2 and TRBJ2-1, with D perhaps TRBD2 (5 bases). Germline CDR1 SGHAT, CDR2 FQNNGV. With 8 bases removed from V and 6 bases from J, the gap between germline ends came to 14 bases. The CDR3 has 13 amino acids. The CDR3 bases are TGTGCCAGCCGACGCTCTAGCTCCAATGAGCAGTTCTTC. This encodes CASRRSSSNEQFF. The full variable domain, with the rest looked up from reference TRBV11-2 and TRBJ2-1, is EAGVAQSPRYKIIEKRQSVAFWCNPISGHATLYWYQQILGQGPKLLIQFQNNGVVDDSQLPKDRFSAERLKGVDSTLKIQPAKLEDSAVYLCASRRSSSNEQFFGPGTRLTVL.

In the case of this clone: A much larger clone differs by one base, so this may be a read error. The chain recombines TRBV5-4 with TRBJ2-3, with 7 positions matching TRBD2. This CDR3 contains 14 residues. Germline CDR1 reads SGHNT; CDR2 reads YYREEE (reference sequence). With V trimmed by 4 bases and J by 1 base, 3 bases remained unmatched. The CDR3 nucleotides read TGTGCCAGCAGCCGCAGCGGGGGCACAGATACGCAGTATTTT. Encoded protein: CASSRSGGTDTQYF.

This clone was counted a few times. V gene TRBV11-2 combines with J gene TRBJ2-2, with TRBD2 identical over 12 bases. The V gene end was trimmed by 5 bases and the J gene end by 6 bases; junction bases not matched to a gene: 7. Germline assignment: CDR1 SGHAT and CDR2 FQNNGV. The CDR3 runs to 16 residues. CDR3 bases: TGTGCCAGCAGCCCTCGACTAGCGGGAGAGTCCGGGGAGCTGTTTTTT. It translates to CASSPRLAGESGELFF.

The chain is built from TRBV25-1 and TRBJ2-5, with TRBD2 as a possible D gene (7 bases). V was cut by 3 bases and J by 6 bases, with 17 bases left in between. Per the germline V gene, CDR1 is MGHDK and CDR2 is SYGVNS. CDR3 length equals 15 residues. The CDR3 region is CASSEPSRGAKTQYF. CDR3 bases: TGTGCCAGCAGTGAGCCCTCCCGGGGGGCAAAGACCCAGTACTTC.

The chain uses TRBV11-2 and TRBJ2-2; unclear D gene. Germline CDR1 and CDR2: SGHAT and FQNNGV. This CDR3 region has 14 residues. Trimming took 5 bases from V and 6 from J, leaving 13 bases between them. CDR3 loop: CASSARTEPGELFF. For the CDR3, the DNA is TGTGCCAGCAGCGCCCGAACAGAACCCGGGGAGCTGTTTTTT. Filled out from reference TRBV11-2 and TRBJ2-2, the complete variable domain reads EAGVAQSPRYKIIEKRQSVAFWCNPISGHATLYWYQQILGQGPKLLIQFQNNGVVDDSQLPKDRFSAERLKGVDSTLKIQPAKLEDSAVYLCASSARTEPGELFFGEGSRLTVL.

V is TRBV4-2 and J is TRBJ2-1, with TRBD2 identical over 9 bases. Germline values: CDR1 LGHNA, CDR2 YNFKEQ. With V trimmed by 0 bases and J by 12 bases, 9 bases remained unmatched. There are 15 residues in the CDR3. The CDR3 region is CASSQETREGGAQFF. CDR3 coding DNA: TGTGCCAGCAGCCAAGAAACGCGGGAGGGCGGTGCGCAGTTCTTC.